This TCR beta chain appears in the sequencing data of a study of control samples from healthy donors and cancer patients. Unmatched junction bases numbered 5, after V lost 7 bases and J lost 1 base. The CDR3 is 13 amino acids. The V gene's germline CDR1 is GTSNPN and CDR2 SVGIG (reference sequence). The repertoire was sequenced with immunoSEQ multiplex PCR; TCRdb's copy has only in-frame clones and lacks some. The top ten clones hold 21% of a sample with about 89,000 clones, roughly 86% of them seen once. Sequenced sample: blood. The sequence was obtained from a man under 40 in good health. The rearrangement uses TRBV30 and TRBJ2-3; 7 nucleotides match TRBD1. DNA for the CDR3: TGTGCCTTCGTGAGGGGGCGCACAGATACGCAGTATTTT. Its protein is CAFVRGRTDTQYF. Combining the CDR3 with reference TRBV30 and TRBJ2-3 gives the whole variable domain SQTIHQWPATLVQPVGSPLSLECTVEGTSNPNLYWYRQAAGRGLQLLFYSVGIGQISSEVPQNLSASRPQDRQFILSSKKLLLSDSGFYLCAFVRGRTDTQYFGPGTRLTVL.